What follows are 16 T cell receptor beta chains derived from one specimen sequenced in a study of blood T cell repertoires in COVID-19. TCRdb's copy holds only in-frame clones and misses some; the assay was immunoSEQ multiplex PCR. The sample lists about 140,000 clones; 60% to 85% were seen once. What was sequenced was peripheral blood. Source of these receptors: a man aged 50-59 years with acute or convalescent COVID-19.

V gene TRBV2 combines with J gene TRBJ1-5; D possibly corresponds to TRBD1 (6 bases). Trimming removed 7 bases from V and 0 bases from J, with 10 bases in between. This CDR3 has 14 amino acids. CDR1 is SNHLY, CDR2 FYNNEI, per germline. CDR3 nucleotides: TGTGCCAGCACTACAGGGTATAGCAATCAGCCCCAGCATTTT. Translated, it gives CASTTGYSNQPQHF.

The chain couples TRBV3-1 (or the pseudogene TRBV3-2) to TRBJ1-4; D not certain. From germline, CDR1 is LGHDT and CDR2 YNNKEL (reference sequence). The CDR3 consists of 14 residues. With 3 bases removed from V and 3 bases from J, the gap between germline ends came to 8 bases. DNA of the CDR3: TGTGCCAGCAGCCACGGGTCTCCTAATGAAAAACTGTTTTTT. It translates to CASSHGSPNEKLFF.

Worth noting for this clone: In the same sample, other DNA sequences code for this CDR3. The CDR3 sequence: CASSPPGGASYEQYF. CDR3 nucleotide sequence: TGTGCCAGCTCGCCGCCCGGGGGGGCGTCCTACGAGCAGTACTTC. The chain joins TRBV18 to TRBJ2-7; 8 bases match TRBD2. With V trimmed by 6 bases and J by 1 base, 8 bases remained unmatched. There are 15 residues in the CDR3. Per germline, CDR1 KGHSH and CDR2 LQKENI.

The chain has TRBV5-1 and TRBJ1-1, with 10 bases lining up with TRBD1. The germline V gene encodes CDR1 SGHRS and CDR2 YFSETQ. V trimming: 4 bases; J trimming: 3 bases; junction bases outside the gene matches: 3. The CDR3 spans 14 residues. The CDR3 spells CASSGGQGYTEAFF. In DNA form, the CDR3 reads TGCGCCAGCAGCGGGGGACAGGGGTACACTGAAGCTTTCTTT.

V is TRBV5-4 and J is TRBJ2-2; possibly TRBD1 for D (6 bases). This CDR3 is 16 amino acids long. The V end lost 2 bases, the J end lost 4 bases, and 15 bases lay between the germline ends. Germline values: CDR1 SGHNT, CDR2 YYREEE (reference sequence). The CDR3 DNA reads TGTGCCAGCAGCTTCAAAACAGGGCTTGGCACCGGGGAGCTGTTTTTT. This translates into CASSFKTGLGTGELFF.

This chain connects TRBV2 to TRBJ2-3; a weak D match, TRBD2 (7 bases). Germline V CDR1 and CDR2: SNHLY, FYNNEI. The CDR3 covers 15 residues. Trimming pared 10 bases from V and 2 bases from J, leaving 19 bases between. CDR3 sequence reads: CAIMGGGDHTDTQYF. The CDR3 DNA sequence: TGTGCCATTATGGGGGGGGGCGATCACACAGATACGCAGTATTTT.

The CDR3 loop is CASSLKGVDQPQHF. The CDR3 coding sequence is TGTGCCAGCAGCTTAAAGGGGGTTGATCAGCCCCAGCATTTT. V usage is TRBV11-2 and J usage is TRBJ1-5; TRBD1 is a possible D gene (6 bases). Germline loops: CDR1 SGHAT, CDR2 FQNNGV. This CDR3 is 14 amino acids long. V was clipped by 2 bases and J by 5 bases, with 10 bases between them.

The chain uses TRBV7-3 and TRBJ2-6; a possible D gene is TRBD1 (5 bases). Per germline, CDR1 SGHTA and CDR2 FQGTGA. CDR3 length: 15 amino acids. The V gene lost 0 bases and the J gene lost 4 bases, with 7 bases spanning the gap. The CDR3 DNA is TGTGCCAGCAGCTTAACAGGGGAAGGGGCCAACGTCCTGACTTTC. Translating it yields CASSLTGEGANVLTF.

The chain combines TRBV24-1 with TRBJ2-2; the D gene is possibly TRBD1 (5 bases). V was shortened by 4 bases and J by 0 bases, with 11 bases between the two germline ends. This CDR3 is 16 amino acids long. The germline CDR1 and CDR2 sequences are KGHDR and SFDVKD. In DNA, the CDR3 is TGTGCCACCAGTGACCCCCGGACAACGAACACCGGGGAGCTGTTTTTT. This gives the protein CATSDPRTTNTGELFF.

The chain uses TRBV5-4 and TRBJ2-1; 7 nucleotides match TRBD1. The CDR3 length is 16 residues. Per the germline V gene, CDR1 is SGHNT and CDR2 is YYREEE (reference sequence). V lost 3 bases, J lost 6 bases, and 12 bases stayed unmatched. CDR3 sequence: CASSSVITGDGNEQFF. DNA for the CDR3: TGTGCCAGCAGCTCGGTGATAACAGGGGATGGCAATGAGCAGTTCTTC.

This clone was picked up a small number of times. The J gene is TRBJ2-2, the V gene TRBV4-1, with 8 bases identical to TRBD1. CDR1 is MGHRA and CDR2 is YSYEKL in the germline V gene. Trimming removed 3 bases from V and 2 bases from J; junction bases left unmatched: 8. The CDR3 covers 17 residues. CDR3 residues: CASSHRAGTGNTGELFF. The CDR3 region has the DNA TGCGCCAGCAGCCACCGGGCCGGGACAGGCAACACCGGGGAGCTGTTTTTT.

The chain recombines TRBV12-3 or TRBV12-4 with TRBJ1-2; D may be TRBD1 (5 bases). V was shortened by 8 bases and J by 6 bases, with 16 bases between the two germline ends. The CDR3 extends over 13 amino acids. This CDR3 is CASSFGGTNGYTF. The CDR3 nucleotides are TGTGCCAGCTCCTTTGGAGGGACGAATGGCTACACCTTC.

The rearrangement uses TRBV11-2 and TRBJ2-5; TRBD2 is a possible D gene (6 bases). Germline assignment: CDR1 SGHAT and CDR2 FQNNGV. The CDR3 extends over 15 amino acids. Trimming removed 5 bases at V and 5 bases at J, with 18 bases between. The CDR3 loop reads CASSRGDSLRETQYF. CDR3 nucleotide sequence: TGTGCCAGCAGCCGCGGGGACTCCCTGCGGGAGACCCAGTACTTC.

A few counts support this clone. The J gene is TRBJ2-1, the V gene TRBV7-2; weak D call: TRBD2 (7 bases). Germline-derived CDR1 and CDR2 are SGHTA and FQGNSA. Trimming shortened V by 0 bases and J by 4 bases, and 10 bases separated the two germline ends. CDR3 length equals 15 residues. The CDR3 coding sequence is TGTGCCAGCAGCTTAGCCGGGGGGCAATACAATGAGCAGTTCTTC. It encodes CASSLAGGQYNEQFF.

The chain couples TRBV2 to TRBJ2-6, with D perhaps matching TRBD1 (5 bases). The CDR3 is 17 amino acids. Germline V gene sequence: CDR1 SNHLY, CDR2 FYNNEI. The V and J ends lost 2 bases and 3 bases respectively, with 14 bases between them. The CDR3 DNA sequence: TGTGCCAGCAGTGAATCTAGGGCTAGGGGTGGGGCCAACGTCCTGACTTTC. Encoded protein: CASSESRARGGANVLTF. The whole variable domain, remainder taken from reference TRBV2 and TRBJ2-6, is EPEVTQTPSHQVTQMGQEVILRCVPISNHLYFYWYRQILGQKVEFLVSFYNNEISEKSEIFDDQFSVERPDGSNFTLKIRSTKLEDSAMYFCASSESRARGGANVLTFGAGSRLTVL.

This chain uses TRBV30 with TRBJ2-2; 7 bases map to TRBD2. The CDR3 length is 13 residues. Germline assignment: CDR1 GTSNPN and CDR2 SVGIG (reference sequence). Unmatched junction bases numbered 7, after V lost 5 bases and J lost 7 bases. CDR3 nucleotide sequence: TGTGCCTGGGAGTACGGGGGGAACGGGGAGCTGTTTTTT. Its protein product is CAWEYGGNGELFF.